The rows below give T cell receptor beta chains drawn from one sample of a study of T cells in localized non-small cell lung cancer. TCRdb keeps only in-frame clones here, not all; method: immunoSEQ multiplex PCR. This sample carries roughly 4,400 clones, 32% of them seen once, and the ten largest clones take 12%. Sequencing was performed on lung tumor tissue, taken before any cancer treatment. These receptors all come from an older male donor with stage III lung adenocarcinoma. The CDR3 runs from the conserved cysteine through the conserved F or W. A D gene is named only where the DNA matches it firmly.

d_gene: -
v_gene: TRBV18
CDR3aa: CASSHELVKIREQYF

d_gene: -
v_gene: TRBV6-8
CDR3aa: CASSRRGGSNTGELFF

d_gene: TRBD1
v_gene: TRBV28
CDR3aa: CASSYRQGGQPQHF

d_gene: -
v_gene: TRBV28
CDR3aa: CASSLGGPSSGNTIYF

d_gene: -
v_gene: TRBV11-3
CDR3aa: CASSLLGLNTEAFF

d_gene: TRBD2
v_gene: TRBV5-1
CDR3aa: CASSSLAGGIDEQYF

d_gene: TRBD2
v_gene: TRBV12-5
CDR3aa: CASGFGTSGSPWTEQYF

d_gene: TRBD2
v_gene: TRBV28
CDR3aa: CASYGRARETQYF

d_gene: TRBD1
v_gene: TRBV30
CDR3aa: CAWSSGGARVNTEAFF

d_gene: TRBD1
v_gene: TRBV10-3
CDR3aa: CAISLRDRGTDTQYF

d_gene: -
v_gene: TRBV6-8
CDR3aa: CASSRLADGGYTF